These 8 T cell receptor beta chains were all obtained from the same sample, sequenced in a study of T-cell memory formation after mild COVID-19 (dated by TCRdb to the early 2020s). Library creation used 5' RACE. Sequencing instrument: Illumina NovaSeq 6000. TCRdb passed the public sequencing reads through fastp at Q25 and MiXCR, retaining productive beta sequences. Each entry is one CDR3 protein sequence, shown with its most common DNA and genes. Within this sample are some 68,000 distinct CDR3 sequences, with 15% to 20% of them counted one time only. The ten biggest clones cover 30% to 35% of the sample. Sequencing was carried out using PBMCs or a T cell subset sorted from them (not recorded which). These receptors all come from an adult woman who had mild COVID-19 (a few samples of this study predate the infection). The sample titles of this study are shuffled in the database, so cell type and time point are left out; the donor was told from shared clones.

This clonotype has more than one count but fewer than ten. V is TRBV4-2 and J is TRBJ2-5; 10 bases are a match to TRBD2. V lost 3 bases and J lost 1; bases outside the gene matches: 20. CDR3 size: 21 residues. Germline CDR1 is LGHNA and CDR2 is YNFKEQ. The CDR3 nucleotides are TGTGCCAGCAGCCAGGGAGGGCTAGGGGTAATAGCGGGGGGAACCCAAGAGACCCAGTACTTC. It encodes CASSQGGLGVIAGGTQETQYF.

The chain employs TRBV5-5 and TRBJ2-4, with TRBD1 matching 10 bases. Trimming at V came to 2 bases and at J to 5 bases, leaving 19 bases not matched to a gene. CDR3 size: 20 residues. CDR1 is SGHKS and CDR2 is YYEKEE in the germline V gene (reference sequence). The CDR3: CASSFTPGQGLGTLENIQYF. Written as DNA, the CDR3 is TGTGCCAGCAGCTTTACTCCGGGACAGGGGTTAGGGACATTGGAAAACATTCAGTACTTC.

This clonotype was seen more than once but under ten times. V and J are TRBV7-3 and TRBJ2-1; D remains unclear. The germline CDR1 and CDR2 sequences are SGHTA and FQGTGA. There are 16 residues in the CDR3. V lost 6 bases to trimming and J lost 0 bases, with 15 bases between them. The CDR3 here is CASSRTGGLSYNEQFF. DNA for the CDR3: TGTGCCAGCAGTCGCACGGGTGGCCTCTCCTACAATGAGCAGTTCTTC. The entire variable domain, with the rest obtained from reference TRBV7-3 and TRBJ2-1, is as follows: GAGVSQTPSNKVTEKGKYVELRCDPISGHTALYWYRQSLGQGPEFLIYFQGTGAADDSGLPNDRFFAVRPEGSVSTLKIQRTERGDSAVYLCASSRTGGLSYNEQFFGPGTRLTVL.

V and J are TRBV5-1 and TRBJ2-2, with unresolved D. This CDR3 comprises 16 residues. Trimming left V 4 bases short and J 4 bases short, with 17 bases between. Germline CDR1 and CDR2: SGHRS and YFSETQ. This chain's CDR3 is CASSPPTPGLTGELFF. The CDR3 DNA reads as TGCGCCAGCAGCCCACCTACACCGGGTCTCACCGGGGAGCTGTTTTTT.

This clonotype has only a few counts. Written as DNA, the CDR3 is TGTGCCAGCAGCTTAGGCTATGGGGGGGGCCTTCAAGAGACCCAGTACTTC. Translating gives CASSLGYGGGLQETQYF. The chain employs TRBV7-8 and TRBJ2-5; possibly TRBD2 for D (7 bases). Per the germline V gene, CDR1 is SGHVS and CDR2 is FQNEAQ. V lost 1 base and J 2 bases, leaving 17 bases between the germline ends. There are 17 residues in the CDR3.

The chain couples TRBV29-1 to TRBJ2-3, with TRBD1 as a possible D gene (5 bases). Looked up from germline, CDR1 is SQVTM and CDR2 is ANQGSEA. The CDR3 has 15 residues. Trimming removed 8 bases at V and 4 bases at J, with 22 bases between. CDR3 in DNA: TGCAGCACCTCCGACACCCCAGTGGGGCCAGATACGCAGTATTTT. Its protein is CSTSDTPVGPDTQYF.

The V call is TRBV12-3 or TRBV12-4, the J call TRBJ2-1; 11 nucleotides agree with TRBD2. V dropped 7 bases and J dropped 6; count of bases not matched to a gene: 2. The CDR3 extends over 13 amino acids. In DNA, the CDR3 is TGTGCCAGCACGACTAGCGGGGTCAATGAGCAGTTCTTC. Translating it yields CASTTSGVNEQFF.

The CDR3 reads CAIGQDYEAFF. The CDR3 DNA sequence: TGTGCCATCGGCCAGGATTACGAAGCTTTCTTT. The chain carries TRBV10-3 and TRBJ1-1; D not certain. The germline CDR1 and CDR2 sequences are ENHRY and SYGVKD. V gave up 8 bases and J gave up 8 bases, with 12 bases separating them. The CDR3 has 11 residues.